This TCR beta chain is drawn from a study of blood T cell repertoires in COVID-19. Per the original methods: Estimates of nucleated cell counts were drawn from the amplification of reference gene primers. The assay was immunoSEQ multiplex PCR, and TCRdb's table has in-frame clones only and misses some. Clone size and the V and J calls come from that table; the DNA yielded D and trimming. The table lists roughly 180,000 clones, roughly 80% of them singletons. This CDR3 comprises 16 residues. V lost 5 bases, J lost 0 bases, and 14 bases lay in between. Germline values: CDR1 KGHDR, CDR2 SFDVKD. Sequencing input: PBMCs or T cells enriched from blood (not recorded which). The chain uses TRBV24-1 and TRBJ2-3; TRBD1 might be the D (6 bases). This receptor was obtained from a woman aged 40 to 50 with acute COVID-19. The CDR3 reads CATSVLTGHSTDTQYF. Written as DNA, the CDR3 is TGTGCCACCAGTGTTCTGACAGGCCATAGCACAGATACGCAGTATTTT.